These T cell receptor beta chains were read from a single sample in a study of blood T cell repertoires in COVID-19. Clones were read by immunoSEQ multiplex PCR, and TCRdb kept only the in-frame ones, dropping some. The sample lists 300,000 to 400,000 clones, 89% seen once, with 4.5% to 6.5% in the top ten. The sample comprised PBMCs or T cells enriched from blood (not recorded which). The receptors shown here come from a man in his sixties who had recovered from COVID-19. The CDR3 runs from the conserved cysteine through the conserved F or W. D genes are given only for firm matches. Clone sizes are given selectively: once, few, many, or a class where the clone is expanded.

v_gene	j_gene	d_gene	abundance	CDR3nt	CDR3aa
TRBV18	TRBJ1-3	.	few	TGTGCCAGCTCACCCGCTTACGGGAGCTCTGGAAACACCATATATTTT	CASSPAYGSSGNTIYF
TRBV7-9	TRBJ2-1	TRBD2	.	TGTGCCAGCAGCGTCAGCGGGAGGATCTACAATGAGCAGTTCTTC	CASSVSGRIYNEQFF
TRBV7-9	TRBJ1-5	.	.	TGTGCCAGCAGCTTAACGGGAGGCAATCAGCCCCAGCATTTT	CASSLTGGNQPQHF
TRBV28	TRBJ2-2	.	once	TGTGCCAGCAGTTTACGGGGGAACACCGGGGAGCTGTTTTTT	CASSLRGNTGELFF
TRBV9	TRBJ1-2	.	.	TGTGCCAGCAGCGTCGGACAGAGAGTCTATGGCTACACCTTC	CASSVGQRVYGYTF
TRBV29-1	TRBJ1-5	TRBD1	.	TGCAGCCCCGGACAGGGCCGCAATCAGCCCCAGCATTTT	CSPGQGRNQPQHF
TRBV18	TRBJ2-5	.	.	TGTGCCAGCTCACCAGGGAAGGGGGAGACCCAGTACTTC	CASSPGKGETQYF
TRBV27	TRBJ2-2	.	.	TGTGCCAGCAGTCACCAGGACGGGACGAACACCGGGGAGCTGTTTTTT	CASSHQDGTNTGELFF
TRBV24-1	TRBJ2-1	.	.	TGTGCCACCAGTGCCGCGGCCTACAATGAGCAGTTCTTC	CATSAAAYNEQFF
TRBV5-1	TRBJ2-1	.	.	TGCGCCAGCAGCTCCAGACAGCCCCATGAGCAGTTCTTC	CASSSRQPHEQFF
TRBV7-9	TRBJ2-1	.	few	TGTGCCAGCAGCTTGCTGGGGACTTCCCATGAGCAGTTCTTC	CASSLLGTSHEQFF
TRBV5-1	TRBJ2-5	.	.	TGCGCCAGCAGCCGGAGGGGGGGAACACAAGAGACCCAGTACTTC	CASSRRGGTQETQYF
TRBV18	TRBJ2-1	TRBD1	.	TGTGCCAGCTCACCTGCGACAGGGACCTACAATGAGCAGTTCTTC	CASSPATGTYNEQFF
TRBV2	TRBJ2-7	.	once	TGTGCCAGCAGTGAATTCGGGTCCTCCTCCGAGCAGTACTTC	CASSEFGSSSEQYF
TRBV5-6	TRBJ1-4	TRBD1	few	TGTGCCAGCAGCTTAAACAGGGGCTCTGAAAAACTGTTTTTT	CASSLNRGSEKLFF
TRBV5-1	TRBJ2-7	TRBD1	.	TGCGCCAGCAGCTTGTCGACAGGGGGCGAGTACGAGCAGTACTTC	CASSLSTGGEYEQYF
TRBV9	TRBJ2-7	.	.	TGTGCCAGCAGCCCCCGTCCGGGACTCCTCTACGAGCAGTACTTC	CASSPRPGLLYEQYF
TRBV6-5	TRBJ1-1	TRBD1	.	TGTGCCAGCAGTCTCGACAGGGGGCACCCTGAAGCTTTCTTT	CASSLDRGHPEAFF
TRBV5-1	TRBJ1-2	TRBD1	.	TGCGCCAGCAGCTCAAGGACAGGGTCGGACTATGGCTACACCTTC	CASSSRTGSDYGYTF
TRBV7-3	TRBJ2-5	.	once	TGTGCCAGCAGCTTATCAGGGGCCCATGAGACCCAGTACTTC	CASSLSGAHETQYF
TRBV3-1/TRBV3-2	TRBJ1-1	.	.	TGTGCCAGCAGCCAAGATCCGGACAAGAACACTGAAGCTTTCTTT	CASSQDPDKNTEAFF
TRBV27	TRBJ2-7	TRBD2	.	TGTGCCACCTCAAGCGGGACCTACGAGCAGTACTTC	CATSSGTYEQYF
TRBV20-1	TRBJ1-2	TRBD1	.	TGCAGTGCTCGGACAGGTCTTGGCTACACCTTC	CSARTGLGYTF
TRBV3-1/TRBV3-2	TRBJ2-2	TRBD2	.	TGTGCCAGCAGCCAAGTTAGGGGACTAGCGTTCCCAGGCACCGGGGAGCTGTTTTTT	CASSQVRGLAFPGTGELFF
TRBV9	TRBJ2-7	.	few	TGTGCCAGCAGCGTAGCTGGATGGGCCGAGCAGTACTTC	CASSVAGWAEQYF
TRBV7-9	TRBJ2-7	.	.	TGTGCCAGCAGCTTATCAGCGAGCTCCTACGAGCAGTACTTC	CASSLSASSYEQYF
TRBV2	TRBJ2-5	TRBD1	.	TGTGCCAGCAGTGATAGAGGGACAGGGAACCAAGAGACCCAGTACTTC	CASSDRGTGNQETQYF
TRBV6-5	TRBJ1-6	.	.	TGTGCCAGCGGCAGATCACCCCTCCACTTT	CASGRSPLHF
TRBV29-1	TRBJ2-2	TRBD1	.	TGCAGCGTCGAGGGACCGACAGGGTACAACGGGGAGCTGTTTTTT	CSVEGPTGYNGELFF
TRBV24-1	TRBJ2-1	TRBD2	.	TGTGCCACCAGTGCGGGACTAGCGGATTACAATGAGCAGTTCTTC	CATSAGLADYNEQFF
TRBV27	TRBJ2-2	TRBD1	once	TGTGCCAGCAGGGGACAGAGTCTGAACACCGGGGAGCTGTTTTTT	CASRGQSLNTGELFF
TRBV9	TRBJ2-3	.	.	TGTGCCAGCAGCCCCCGGTCTAGCACAGATACGCAGTATTTT	CASSPRSSTDTQYF
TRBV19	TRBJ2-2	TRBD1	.	TGTGCCAGTACGGCAGGGGGCGCGCCGAACACCGGGGAGCTGTTTTTT	CASTAGGAPNTGELFF
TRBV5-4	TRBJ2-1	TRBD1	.	TGTGCCAGCAGCAGGGGGGCAGGGGGCTTTTACAATGAGCAGTTCTTC	CASSRGAGGFYNEQFF
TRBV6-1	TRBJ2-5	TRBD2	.	TGTGCCAGCAGTGAAGCCCCCGGACTAGCGGGGGTACAAGAGACCCAGTACTTC	CASSEAPGLAGVQETQYF
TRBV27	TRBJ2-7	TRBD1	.	TGTGCCAGCAGTTTATCGGGGGGACAGGCCTACGAGCAGTACTTC	CASSLSGGQAYEQYF
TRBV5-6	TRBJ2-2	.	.	TGTGCCAGCAGCTTGGTTATGGCAGGGTGGTCCGGGGAGCTGTTTTTT	CASSLVMAGWSGELFF
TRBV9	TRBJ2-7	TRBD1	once	TGTGCCAGCAGCCCCGGGACAGCTTCCTACGAGCAGTACTTC	CASSPGTASYEQYF
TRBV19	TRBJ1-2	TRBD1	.	TGTGCCAGTAGCGACAGGGATCGGGTTGGCTACACCTTC	CASSDRDRVGYTF
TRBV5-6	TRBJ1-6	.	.	TGTGCCAGCAGCTTGGGGCAGGGTAATTCACCCCTCCACTTT	CASSLGQGNSPLHF
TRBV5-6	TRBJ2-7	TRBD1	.	TGTGCCAGCAGGTACGAGGGACAGCCATCTTACGAGCAGTACTTC	CASRYEGQPSYEQYF
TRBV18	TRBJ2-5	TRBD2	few	TGTGCCAGCTCACCGGGACTAGCGGGAACGGAGACCCAGTACTTC	CASSPGLAGTETQYF
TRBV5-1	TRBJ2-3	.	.	TGCGCCAGCAGCTTTGCGAGGGCGGCAGATACGCAGTATTTT	CASSFARAADTQYF
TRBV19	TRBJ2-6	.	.	TGTGCCAGTAGTTCCGGCAGGGTGCGTTCTGGGGCCAACGTCCTGACTTTC	CASSSGRVRSGANVLTF
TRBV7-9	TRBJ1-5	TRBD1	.	TGTGCCAGCAGCTACGGGACAGGGGGACAGCCCCAGCATTTT	CASSYGTGGQPQHF
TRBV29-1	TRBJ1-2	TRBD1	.	TGCAGCGTTACCGGGACAGGGTCCGGCTACACCTTC	CSVTGTGSGYTF
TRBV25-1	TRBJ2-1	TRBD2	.	TGTGCCAGCAGTGAATGGACTAGCGGTCAACCCTACAATGAGCAGTTCTTC	CASSEWTSGQPYNEQFF
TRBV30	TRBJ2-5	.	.	TGTGCCTGGAGTACAAGGGGGATAGAGACCCAGTACTTC	CAWSTRGIETQYF
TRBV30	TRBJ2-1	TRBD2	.	TGTGCCTGGAGTGTACGCGGGAGTTCTGACAATGAGCAGTTCTTC	CAWSVRGSSDNEQFF
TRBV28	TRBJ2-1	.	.	TGTGCCAGCACGGCAGGGGTTAATGAGCAGTTCTTC	CASTAGVNEQFF
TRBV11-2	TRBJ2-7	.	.	TGTGCCAGCAGCATAAGAGCCGGGACAACAGTCTACGAGCAGTACTTC	CASSIRAGTTVYEQYF
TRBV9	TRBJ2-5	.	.	TGTGCCAGCAGCGTAGGACGGGGGAACCAAGAGACCCAGTACTTC	CASSVGRGNQETQYF
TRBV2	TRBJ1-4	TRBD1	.	TGTGCCAGCACCGAGAGGACAGGAGGTGAAAAACTGTTTTTT	CASTERTGGEKLFF